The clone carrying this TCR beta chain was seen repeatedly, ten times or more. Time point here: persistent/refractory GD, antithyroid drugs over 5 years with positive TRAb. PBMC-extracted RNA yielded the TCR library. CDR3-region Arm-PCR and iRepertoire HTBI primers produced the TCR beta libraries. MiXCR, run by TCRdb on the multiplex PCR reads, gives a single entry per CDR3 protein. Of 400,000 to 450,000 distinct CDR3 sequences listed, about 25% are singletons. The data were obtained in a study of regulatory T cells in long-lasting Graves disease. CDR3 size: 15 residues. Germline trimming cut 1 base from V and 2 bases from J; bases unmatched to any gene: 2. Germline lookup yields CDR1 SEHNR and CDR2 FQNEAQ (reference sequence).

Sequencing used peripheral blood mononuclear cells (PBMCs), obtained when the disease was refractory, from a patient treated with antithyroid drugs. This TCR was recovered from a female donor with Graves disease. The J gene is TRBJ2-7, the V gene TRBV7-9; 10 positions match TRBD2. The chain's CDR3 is CASSLGLAGAYEQYF. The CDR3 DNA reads TGTGCCAGCAGCTTAGGTCTAGCGGGAGCCTACGAGCAGTACTTC.